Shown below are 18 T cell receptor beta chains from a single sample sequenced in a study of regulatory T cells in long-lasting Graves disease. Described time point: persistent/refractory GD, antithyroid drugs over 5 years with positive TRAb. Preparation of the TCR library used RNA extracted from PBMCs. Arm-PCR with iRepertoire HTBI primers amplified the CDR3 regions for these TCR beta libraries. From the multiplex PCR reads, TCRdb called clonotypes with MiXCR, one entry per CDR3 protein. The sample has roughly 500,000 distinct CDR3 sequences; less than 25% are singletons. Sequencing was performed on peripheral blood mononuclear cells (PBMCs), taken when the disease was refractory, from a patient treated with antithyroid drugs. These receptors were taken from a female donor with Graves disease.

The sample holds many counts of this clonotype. CDR3: CASSEWTPNSPLHF. As DNA, the CDR3 is TGTGCCAGCAGTGAATGGACACCCAATTCACCCCTCCACTTT. The chain employs TRBV6-1 and TRBJ1-6, with D perhaps TRBD1 (5 bases). Germline CDR1 MNHNS, CDR2 SASEGT. The CDR3 is 14 residues long. V lost 2 bases, J lost 7 bases, and 9 bases lay in between.

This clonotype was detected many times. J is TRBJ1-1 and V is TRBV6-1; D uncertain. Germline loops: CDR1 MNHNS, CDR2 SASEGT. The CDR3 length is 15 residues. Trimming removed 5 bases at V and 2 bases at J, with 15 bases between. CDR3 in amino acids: CASSPPEAANTEAFF. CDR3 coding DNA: TGTGCCAGCAGTCCCCCAGAGGCGGCCAACACTGAAGCTTTCTTT.

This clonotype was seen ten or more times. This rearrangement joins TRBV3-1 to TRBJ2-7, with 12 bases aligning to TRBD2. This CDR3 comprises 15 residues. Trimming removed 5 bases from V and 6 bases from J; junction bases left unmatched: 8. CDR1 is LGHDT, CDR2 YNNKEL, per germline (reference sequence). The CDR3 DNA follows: TGTGCCAGCAGCGGGCGGCTAGCGGGAGGGCCCGAGCAGTACTTC. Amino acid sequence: CASSGRLAGGPEQYF.

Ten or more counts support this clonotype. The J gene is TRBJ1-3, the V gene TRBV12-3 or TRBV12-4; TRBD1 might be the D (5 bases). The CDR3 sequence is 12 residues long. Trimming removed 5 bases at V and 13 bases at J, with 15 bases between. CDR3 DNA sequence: TGTGCCAGCAGTGCAAATCTAGGGGAGATATATTTT. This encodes CASSANLGEIYF.

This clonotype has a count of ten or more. The CDR3 spells CASSLDEGRDSYEQYF. CDR3 nucleotide sequence: TGTGCCAGCAGCTTAGATGAAGGACGGGACTCCTACGAGCAGTACTTC. The chain has TRBV11-2 and TRBJ2-7; tentatively, D is TRBD2 (5 bases). The CDR3 contains 16 residues. V was clipped by 0 bases and J by 0 bases, with 12 bases between them. The germline gives CDR1 SGHAT, CDR2 FQNNGV.

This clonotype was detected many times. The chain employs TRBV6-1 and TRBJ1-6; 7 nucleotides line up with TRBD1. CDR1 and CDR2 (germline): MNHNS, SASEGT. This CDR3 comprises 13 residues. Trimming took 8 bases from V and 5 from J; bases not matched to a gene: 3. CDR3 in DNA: TGTGCCAGCGCCGGGACAGATAATTCACCCCTCCACTTT. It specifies CASAGTDNSPLHF.

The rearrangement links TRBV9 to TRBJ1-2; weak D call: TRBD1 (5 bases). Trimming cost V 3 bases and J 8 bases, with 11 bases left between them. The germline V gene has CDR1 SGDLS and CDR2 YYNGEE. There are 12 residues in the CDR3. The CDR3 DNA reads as TGTGCCAGCAGCGCCGAGGGGTACGGCTACACCTTC. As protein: CASSAEGYGYTF.

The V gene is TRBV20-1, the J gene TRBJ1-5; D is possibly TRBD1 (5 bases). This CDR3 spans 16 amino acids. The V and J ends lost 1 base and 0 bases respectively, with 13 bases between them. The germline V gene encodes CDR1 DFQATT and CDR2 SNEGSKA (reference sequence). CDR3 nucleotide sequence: TGCAGTGCTAGAGGCCAAAGGGGCGATAGCAATCAGCCCCAGCATTTT. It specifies CSARGQRGDSNQPQHF.

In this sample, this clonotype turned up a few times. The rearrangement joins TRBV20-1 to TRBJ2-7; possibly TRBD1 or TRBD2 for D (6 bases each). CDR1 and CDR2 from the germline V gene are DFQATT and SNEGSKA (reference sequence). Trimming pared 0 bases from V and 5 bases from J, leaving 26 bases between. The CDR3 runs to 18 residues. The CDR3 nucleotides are TGCAGTGCTAGAGATAACAGGGACTTCCTACGAGGCGTCCACGAGCAGTACTTC. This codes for CSARDNRDFLRGVHEQYF.

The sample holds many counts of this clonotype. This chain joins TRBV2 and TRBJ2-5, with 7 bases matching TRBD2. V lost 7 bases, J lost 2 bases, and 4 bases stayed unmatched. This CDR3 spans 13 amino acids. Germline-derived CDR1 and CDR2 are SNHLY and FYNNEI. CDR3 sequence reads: CASTPSGQETQYF. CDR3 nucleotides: TGTGCCAGCACCCCTAGCGGACAAGAGACCCAGTACTTC.

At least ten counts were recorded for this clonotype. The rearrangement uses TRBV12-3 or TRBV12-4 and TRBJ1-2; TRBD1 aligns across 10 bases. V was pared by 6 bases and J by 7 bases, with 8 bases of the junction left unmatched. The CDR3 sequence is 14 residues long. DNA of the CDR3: TGTGCCAGCAGCCTTCGACAGGGGGCTTCTGGCTACACCTTC. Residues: CASSLRQGASGYTF.

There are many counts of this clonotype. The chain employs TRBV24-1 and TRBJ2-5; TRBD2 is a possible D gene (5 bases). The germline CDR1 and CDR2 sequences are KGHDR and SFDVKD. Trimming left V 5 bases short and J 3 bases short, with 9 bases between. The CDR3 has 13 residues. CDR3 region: CATSGGSEETQYF. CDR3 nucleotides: TGTGCCACCAGTGGAGGGAGCGAAGAGACCCAGTACTTC.

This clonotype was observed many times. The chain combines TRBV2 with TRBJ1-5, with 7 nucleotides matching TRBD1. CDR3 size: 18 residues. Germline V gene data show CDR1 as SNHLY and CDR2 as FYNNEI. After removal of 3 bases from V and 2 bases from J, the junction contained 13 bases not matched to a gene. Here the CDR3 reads CASSDTGPRQGGNQPQHF. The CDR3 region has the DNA TGTGCCAGCAGTGACACCGGTCCCAGGCAGGGGGGCAATCAGCCCCAGCATTTT.

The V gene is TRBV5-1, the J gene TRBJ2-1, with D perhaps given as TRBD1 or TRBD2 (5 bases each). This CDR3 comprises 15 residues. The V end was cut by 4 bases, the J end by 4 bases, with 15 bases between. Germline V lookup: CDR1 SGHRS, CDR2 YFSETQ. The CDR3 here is CASSPGTQTYNEQFF. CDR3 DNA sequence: TGCGCCAGCAGCCCCGGGACGCAAACGTACAATGAGCAGTTCTTC.

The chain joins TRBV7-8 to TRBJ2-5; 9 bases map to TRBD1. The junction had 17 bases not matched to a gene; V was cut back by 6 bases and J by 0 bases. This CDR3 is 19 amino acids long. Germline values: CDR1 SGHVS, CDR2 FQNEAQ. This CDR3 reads CASSLRLDRGLSYQETQYF. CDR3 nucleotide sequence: TGTGCCAGCAGTCTACGCCTGGACAGGGGACTCTCATACCAAGAGACCCAGTACTTC.

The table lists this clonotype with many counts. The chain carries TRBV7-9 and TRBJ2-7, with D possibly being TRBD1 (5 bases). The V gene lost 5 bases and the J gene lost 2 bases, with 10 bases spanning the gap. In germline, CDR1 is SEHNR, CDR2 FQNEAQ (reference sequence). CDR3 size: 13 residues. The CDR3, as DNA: TGTGCCAGCAGCCATGACAGAGCCTACGAGCAGTACTTC. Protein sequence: CASSHDRAYEQYF.

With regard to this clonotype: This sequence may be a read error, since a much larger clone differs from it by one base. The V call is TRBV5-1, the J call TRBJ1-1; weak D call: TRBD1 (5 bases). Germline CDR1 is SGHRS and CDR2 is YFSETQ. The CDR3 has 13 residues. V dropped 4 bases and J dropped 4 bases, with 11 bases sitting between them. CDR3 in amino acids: CASSDGAGTEAFF. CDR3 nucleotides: TGCGCCAGCAGCGATGGGGCAGGCACTGAAGCTTTCTTT.

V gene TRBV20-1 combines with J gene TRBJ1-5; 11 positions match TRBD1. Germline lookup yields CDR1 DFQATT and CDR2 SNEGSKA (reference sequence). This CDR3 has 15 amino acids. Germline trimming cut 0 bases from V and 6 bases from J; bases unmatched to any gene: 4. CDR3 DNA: TGCAGTGCTAGAGAGGGGACAGGGGGTAGTCAGCCCCAGCATTTT. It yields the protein CSAREGTGGSQPQHF.